Each of the 21 T cell receptor beta chains below was sequenced from the same sample in a study of T cell changes during pregnancy in multiple sclerosis. Measured with immunoSEQ multiplex PCR; TCRdb has only the in-frame clones, and not every one. The data show about 120,000 clones, around 93% seen once. Sequenced here: peripheral blood, sampled before pregnancy. The receptors stem from a female donor with multiple sclerosis, enrolled in a pregnancy study.

The chain is built from TRBV5-1 and TRBJ1-2; 8 nucleotides align to TRBD1. Germline CDR1 is SGHRS and CDR2 is YFSETQ. The J segment lost 5 bases and the V segment lost 3 bases, leaving 6 bases of the junction unmatched. CDR3 length equals 14 residues. The CDR3: CASSSLDRGYGYTF. The CDR3 DNA reads as TGCGCCAGCAGCTCACTTGACAGGGGATATGGCTACACCTTC.

The chain combines TRBV5-6 with TRBJ2-7; 9 bases are a match to TRBD2. The trim removed 0 bases at V and 6 bases at J, leaving 4 bases unmatched. The CDR3 is 14 amino acids. Germline CDR1 is SGHDT and CDR2 is YYEEEE. In DNA form, the CDR3 reads TGTGCCAGCAGCTTGGCGGCGGGAGGGCGCGAGCAGTACTTC. Protein sequence: CASSLAAGGREQYF.

The rearrangement uses TRBV5-4 and TRBJ2-5, with 7 bases fitting TRBD2. J lost 5 bases, V lost 1 base, and 17 bases had no gene match. Per the germline V gene, CDR1 is SGHNT and CDR2 is YYREEE (reference sequence). The CDR3 contains 18 residues. CDR3 coding DNA: TGTGCCAGCAGCTTGCGTGATCTCCGGATTCACGGGGGGGAGACCCAGTACTTC. This translates into CASSLRDLRIHGGETQYF.

This clone showed up just once. The genes are TRBV9 and TRBJ1-2, with a tentative D call TRBD1 (5 bases). Trimming removed 0 bases from V and 13 bases from J, with 16 bases in between. The CDR3 extends over 13 amino acids. The germline V gene encodes CDR1 SGDLS and CDR2 YYNGEE. This CDR3 reads CASSVDGAKGGTF. CDR3 DNA sequence: TGTGCCAGCAGCGTAGATGGGGCCAAGGGAGGCACCTTC.

This chain joins TRBV30 and TRBJ2-1; 14 bases agree with TRBD2. The ends lost 2 bases at V and 8 bases at J; junction bases unmatched: 5. Germline CDR1 is GTSNPN and CDR2 is SVGIG (reference sequence). This CDR3 is built from 15 residues. CDR3 sequence reads: CAWSPGTSGSYEQFF. The CDR3 DNA reads TGTGCCTGGAGTCCCGGGACTAGCGGGAGCTATGAGCAGTTCTTC.

The genes are TRBV28 and TRBJ1-5; D is unclear. In germline, CDR1 is MDHEN, CDR2 SYDVKM. The CDR3 spans 14 residues. V shed 7 bases and J shed 0 bases, with 10 bases lying between them. The CDR3 coding sequence is TGTGCCAGCACCCCCCCCATTAGCAATCAGCCCCAGCATTTT. The encoded protein is CASTPPISNQPQHF. Full variable domain (remainder filled in from reference TRBV28 and TRBJ1-5): DVKVTQSSRYLVKRTGEKVFLECVQDMDHENMFWYRQDPGLGLRLIYFSYDVKMKEKGDIPEGYSVSREKKERFSLILESASTNQTSMYLCASTPPISNQPQHFGDGTRLSIL.

The chain carries TRBV2 and TRBJ1-2; 12 positions match TRBD1. The CDR3 length is 15 residues. Trimming cost V 8 bases and J 8 bases; bases outside gene matches: 12. CDR1 is SNHLY and CDR2 is FYNNEI in the germline V gene. CDR3 sequence (DNA): TGTGCCAGCCCGGCGGGACAGGGGGCGCCAACCGGCTACACCTTC. This gives the protein CASPAGQGAPTGYTF.

The V call is TRBV7-2, the J call TRBJ2-7; no clear D. The CDR3 sequence is 14 residues long. CDR1 is SGHTA and CDR2 is FQGNSA in the germline V gene. V lost 1 base and J lost 0, with 7 bases in between. CDR3 sequence reads: CASSLEIISYEQYF. The CDR3 nucleotides read TGTGCCAGCAGCTTAGAAATAATCTCCTACGAGCAGTACTTC.

V is TRBV11-2 and J is TRBJ2-1; TRBD2 aligns across 9 bases. The CDR3 spans 15 residues. In germline, CDR1 is SGHAT, CDR2 FQNNGV. V lost 5 bases and J lost 1; bases outside the gene matches: 3. This chain's CDR3 is CASSHSGGSYNEQFF. The CDR3 DNA reads TGTGCCAGCAGCCATAGCGGGGGTTCCTACAATGAGCAGTTCTTC.

The V call is TRBV5-1, the J call TRBJ2-1, with D possibly TRBD1 on 6 matching bases. The V end lost 3 bases, the J end lost 4 bases, and 8 bases lay between the germline ends. The CDR3 runs 13 residues. Germline V lookup: CDR1 SGHRS, CDR2 YFSETQ. The DNA for the CDR3 is TGCGCCAGCAGCTCCCAGGGGTACAATGAGCAGTTCTTC. Its protein product is CASSSQGYNEQFF.

This clone has just one count. The chain is built from TRBV2 and TRBJ1-4; 7 bases align to TRBD1. The junction had 5 bases not matched to a gene; V was cut back by 2 bases and J by 8 bases. The CDR3 is 14 residues long. The germline V gene has CDR1 SNHLY and CDR2 FYNNEI. The CDR3 sequence: CASSESAGGEKLFF. CDR3 in DNA: TGTGCCAGCAGTGAATCGGCAGGGGGAGAAAAACTGTTTTTT.

The chain combines TRBV11-2 with TRBJ2-1; D is undetermined. V was shortened by 2 bases and J by 3 bases, with 5 bases between the two germline ends. This CDR3 spans 13 amino acids. Germline-derived CDR1 and CDR2 are SGHAT and FQNNGV. CDR3 amino acids: CASSLSGYNEQFF. The CDR3 nucleotides read TGTGCCAGCAGCTTATCAGGCTACAATGAGCAGTTCTTC.

V and J are TRBV5-1 and TRBJ2-2; perhaps TRBD1 as D (6 bases). Germline assignment: CDR1 SGHRS and CDR2 YFSETQ. There are 16 residues in the CDR3. V shed 3 bases and J shed 0 bases, with 12 bases lying between them. This CDR3 is CASSSQGSPNTGELFF. The CDR3 DNA is TGCGCCAGCAGCTCCCAGGGGTCTCCGAACACCGGGGAGCTGTTTTTT.

Notes on this clone: No conserved phenylalanine or tryptophan is present at the end of the CDR3, so a read error is the likely explanation. The genes are TRBV5-1 and TRBJ1-1; possible D gene TRBD1, 5 bases. The V gene lost 6 bases and the J gene lost 3 bases, with 15 bases spanning the gap. CDR3 length: 14 amino acids. Per germline, CDR1 SGHRS and CDR2 YFSETQ. CDR3 loop: CASNPGSMYTEAFL. DNA for the CDR3: TGCGCCAGCAATCCAGGGTCGATGTACACTGAAGCTTTCCTT.

The chain uses TRBV5-4 and TRBJ2-2, with TRBD2 matching 8 bases. The CDR3 length is 16 residues. V trimming: 2 bases; J trimming: 2 bases; junction bases outside the gene matches: 5. Germline assignment: CDR1 SGHNT and CDR2 YYREEE (reference sequence). The CDR3 loop reads CASSFPLAGNTGELFF. CDR3 nucleotide sequence: TGTGCCAGCAGCTTCCCGTTAGCGGGAAACACCGGGGAGCTGTTTTTT.

This chain links TRBV5-1 with TRBJ1-4; 7 nucleotides align to TRBD1. Germline values: CDR1 SGHRS, CDR2 YFSETQ. The trim removed 0 bases at V and 3 bases at J, leaving 8 bases unmatched. The CDR3 covers 17 residues. DNA for the CDR3: TGCGCCAGCAGCTTGGATCCAGGGGGTATGTCTAATGAAAAACTGTTTTTT. As protein: CASSLDPGGMSNEKLFF.

The chain joins TRBV4-2 to TRBJ1-2; 7 nucleotides align to TRBD1. Unmatched junction bases numbered 8, after V lost 4 bases and J lost 6 bases. Germline V CDR1 and CDR2: LGHNA, YNFKEQ. The CDR3 is made up of 14 amino acids. The CDR3 DNA follows: TGTGCCAGCAGCCGACAGGGCGAGGTTGATGGCTACACCTTC. Amino acid sequence: CASSRQGEVDGYTF.

CDR3 residues: CASGPGLGTGELFF. CDR3 coding DNA: TGCGCCAGCGGCCCGGGATTGGGCACCGGGGAGCTGTTTTTT. The chain is built from TRBV5-1 and TRBJ2-2; D perhaps matches TRBD2 (5 bases). Trimming shortened V by 7 bases and J by 4 bases, and 14 bases separated the two germline ends. Germline V gives CDR1 SGHRS, CDR2 YFSETQ. The CDR3 has 14 residues.

In regard to this clone: The sample carries other DNA sequences with the same CDR3. The chain recombines TRBV5-1 with TRBJ2-2, with 7 bases aligning to TRBD2. Germline assignment: CDR1 SGHRS and CDR2 YFSETQ. This CDR3 spans 16 amino acids. With V trimmed by 2 bases and J by 0 bases, 4 bases remained unmatched. CDR3 in amino acids: CASSLGLAANTGELFF. CDR3 sequence (DNA): TGCGCCAGCAGCTTAGGGCTAGCGGCGAACACCGGGGAGCTGTTTTTT.

The chain carries TRBV11-1 and TRBJ2-1; D call uncertain. V was cut by 4 bases and J by 9 bases, with 22 bases left in between. The CDR3 runs to 16 residues. Germline CDR1 SGHAT, CDR2 FQDESV (reference sequence). CDR3 region: CASSSVGREIYPEQFF. As DNA, the CDR3 is TGTGCCAGCAGCTCAGTGGGCCGAGAGATCTACCCTGAGCAGTTCTTC.

V usage is TRBV5-1 and J usage is TRBJ2-5, with D possibly matching TRBD2 (6 bases). Germline CDR1 SGHRS, CDR2 YFSETQ. The CDR3 spans 15 residues. V was clipped by 1 base and J by 7 bases, with 17 bases between them. The CDR3 DNA sequence: TGCGCCAGCAGCTTGAAAGGGACTCCAGACGGGACCCAGTACTTC. As protein: CASSLKGTPDGTQYF.